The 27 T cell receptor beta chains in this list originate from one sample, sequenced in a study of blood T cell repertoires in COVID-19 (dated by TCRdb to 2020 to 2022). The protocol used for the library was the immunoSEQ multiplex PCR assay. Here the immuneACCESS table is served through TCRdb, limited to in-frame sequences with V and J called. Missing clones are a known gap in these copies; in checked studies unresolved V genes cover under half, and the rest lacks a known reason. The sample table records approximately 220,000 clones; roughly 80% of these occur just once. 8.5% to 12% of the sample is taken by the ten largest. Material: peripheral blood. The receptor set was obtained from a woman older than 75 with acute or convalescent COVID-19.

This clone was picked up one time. CDR3 loop: CAISESIGTSGSSYEQYF. In DNA form, the CDR3 reads TGTGCCATCAGTGAGTCGATCGGGACTAGCGGGAGCTCCTACGAGCAGTACTTC. This chain uses TRBV10-3 with TRBJ2-7; 14 positions agree with TRBD2. J was trimmed by 0 bases and V by 0 bases; bases with no gene match: 4. Germline CDR1 ENHRY, CDR2 SYGVKD. The CDR3 contains 18 residues.

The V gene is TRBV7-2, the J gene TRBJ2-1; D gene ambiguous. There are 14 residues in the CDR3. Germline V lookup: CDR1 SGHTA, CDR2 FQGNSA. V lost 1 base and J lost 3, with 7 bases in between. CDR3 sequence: CASSLVRSYNEQFF. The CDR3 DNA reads TGTGCCAGCAGCTTAGTACGCAGCTACAATGAGCAGTTCTTC.

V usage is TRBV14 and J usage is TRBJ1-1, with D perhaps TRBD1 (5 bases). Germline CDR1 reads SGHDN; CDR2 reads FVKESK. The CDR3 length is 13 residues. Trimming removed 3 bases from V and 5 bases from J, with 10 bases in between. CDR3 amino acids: CASSQLGGTEAFF. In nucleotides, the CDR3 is TGTGCCAGCAGCCAGTTGGGGGGAACTGAAGCTTTCTTT. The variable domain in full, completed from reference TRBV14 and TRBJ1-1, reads EAGVTQFPSHSVIEKGQTVTLRCDPISGHDNLYWYRRVMGKEIKFLLHFVKESKQDESGMPNNRFLAERTGGTYSTLKVQPAELEDSGVYFCASSQLGGTEAFFGQGTRLTVV.

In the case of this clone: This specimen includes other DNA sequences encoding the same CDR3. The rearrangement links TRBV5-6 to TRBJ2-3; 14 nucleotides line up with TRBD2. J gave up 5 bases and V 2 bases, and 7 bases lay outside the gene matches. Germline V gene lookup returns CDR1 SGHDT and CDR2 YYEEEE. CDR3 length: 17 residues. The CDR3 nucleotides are TGTGCCAGCAGCTTCGGACTAGCGGGAGGAAGTGGAGATACGCAGTATTTT. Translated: CASSFGLAGGSGDTQYF.

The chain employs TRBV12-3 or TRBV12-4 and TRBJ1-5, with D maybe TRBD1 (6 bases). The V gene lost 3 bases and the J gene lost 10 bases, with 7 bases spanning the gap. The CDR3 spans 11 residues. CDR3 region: CASSFGGPQHF. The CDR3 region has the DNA TGTGCCAGCAGTTTTGGGGGCCCCCAGCATTTT.

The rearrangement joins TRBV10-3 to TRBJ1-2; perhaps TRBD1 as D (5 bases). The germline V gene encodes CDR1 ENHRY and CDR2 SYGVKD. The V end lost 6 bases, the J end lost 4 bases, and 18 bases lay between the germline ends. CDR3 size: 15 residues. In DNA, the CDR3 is TGTGCCATCAGCCAAACGGGGGAGGGCGTCTATGGCTACACCTTC. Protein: CAISQTGEGVYGYTF.

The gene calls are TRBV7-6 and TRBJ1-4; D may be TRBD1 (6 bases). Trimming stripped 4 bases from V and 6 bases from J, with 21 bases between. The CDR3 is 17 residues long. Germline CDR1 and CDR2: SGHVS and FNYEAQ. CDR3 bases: TGTGCCAGCAGCTCAACGTTATACAGGGTCGGTGATGAAAAACTGTTTTTT. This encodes CASSSTLYRVGDEKLFF. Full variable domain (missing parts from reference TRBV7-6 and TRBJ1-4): GAGVSQSPRYKVTKRGQDVALRCDPISGHVSLYWYRQALGQGPEFLTYFNYEAQQDKSGLPNDRFSAERPEGSISTLTIQRTEQRDSAMYRCASSSTLYRVGDEKLFFGSGTQLSVL.

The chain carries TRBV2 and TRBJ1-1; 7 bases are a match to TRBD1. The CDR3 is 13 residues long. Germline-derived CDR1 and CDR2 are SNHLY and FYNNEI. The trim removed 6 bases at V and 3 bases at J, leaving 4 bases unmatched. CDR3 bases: TGTGCCAGCAGGACACAGGGGCACACTGAAGCTTTCTTT. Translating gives CASRTQGHTEAFF. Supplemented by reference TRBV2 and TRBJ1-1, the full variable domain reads EPEVTQTPSHQVTQMGQEVILRCVPISNHLYFYWYRQILGQKVEFLVSFYNNEISEKSEIFDDQFSVERPDGSNFTLKIRSTKLEDSAMYFCASRTQGHTEAFFGQGTRLTVV.

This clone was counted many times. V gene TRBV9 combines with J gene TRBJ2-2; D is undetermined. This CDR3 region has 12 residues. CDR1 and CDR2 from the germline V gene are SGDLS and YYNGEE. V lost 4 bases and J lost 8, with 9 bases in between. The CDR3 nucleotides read TGTGCCAGCAGCCCTGAGGCAGGGGAGCTGTTTTTT. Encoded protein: CASSPEAGELFF.

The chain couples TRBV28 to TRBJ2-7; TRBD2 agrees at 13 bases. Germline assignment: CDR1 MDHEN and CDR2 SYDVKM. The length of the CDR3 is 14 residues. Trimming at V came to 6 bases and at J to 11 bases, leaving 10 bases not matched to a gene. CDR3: CASSGGLAGPREYF. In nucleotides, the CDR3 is TGTGCCAGCAGCGGGGGACTAGCGGGGCCCCGGGAGTACTTC.

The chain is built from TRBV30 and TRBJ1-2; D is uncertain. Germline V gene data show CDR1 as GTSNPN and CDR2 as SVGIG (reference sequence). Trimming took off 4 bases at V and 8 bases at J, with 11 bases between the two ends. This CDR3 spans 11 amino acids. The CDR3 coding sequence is TGTGCCTGGAATGAGGTTGGAGGCTACACCTTC. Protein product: CAWNEVGGYTF.

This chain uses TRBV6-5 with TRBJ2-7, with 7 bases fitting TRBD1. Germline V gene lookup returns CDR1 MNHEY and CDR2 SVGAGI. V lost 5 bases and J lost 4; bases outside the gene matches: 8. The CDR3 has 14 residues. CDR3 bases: TGTGCCAGCAGTCCAAGACAGGGTGGTTACGAGCAGTACTTC. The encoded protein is CASSPRQGGYEQYF.

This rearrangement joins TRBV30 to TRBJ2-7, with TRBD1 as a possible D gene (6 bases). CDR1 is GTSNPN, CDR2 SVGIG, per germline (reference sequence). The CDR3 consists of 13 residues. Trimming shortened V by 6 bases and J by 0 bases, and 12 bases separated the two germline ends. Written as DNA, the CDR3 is TGTGCCTGCACCGGGACATCCTCCTACGAGCAGTACTTC. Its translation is CACTGTSSYEQYF.

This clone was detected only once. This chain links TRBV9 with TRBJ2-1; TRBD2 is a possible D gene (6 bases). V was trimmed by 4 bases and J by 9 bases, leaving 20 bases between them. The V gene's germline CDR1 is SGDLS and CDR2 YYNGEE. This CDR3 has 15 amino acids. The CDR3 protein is CASSPERASPSEQFF. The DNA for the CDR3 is TGTGCCAGCAGCCCCGAGCGGGCCAGTCCCAGTGAGCAGTTCTTC. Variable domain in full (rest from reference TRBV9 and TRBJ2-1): DSGVTQTPKHLITATGQRVTLRCSPRSGDLSVYWYQQSLDQGLQFLIQYYNGEERAKGNILERFSAQQFPDLHSELNLSSLELGDSALYFCASSPERASPSEQFFGPGTRLTVL.

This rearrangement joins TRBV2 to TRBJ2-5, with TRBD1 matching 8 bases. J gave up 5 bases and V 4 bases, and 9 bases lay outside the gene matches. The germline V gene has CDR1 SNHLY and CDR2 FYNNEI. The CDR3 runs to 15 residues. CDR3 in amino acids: CASSADRGLEETQYF. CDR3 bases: TGTGCCAGCAGTGCAGACAGGGGTTTAGAGGAGACCCAGTACTTC.

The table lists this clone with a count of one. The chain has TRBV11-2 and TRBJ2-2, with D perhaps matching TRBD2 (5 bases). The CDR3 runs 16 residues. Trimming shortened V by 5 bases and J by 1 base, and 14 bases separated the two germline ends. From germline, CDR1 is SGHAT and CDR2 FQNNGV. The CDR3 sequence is CASSLTWGENTGELFF. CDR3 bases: TGTGCCAGCAGCCTAACTTGGGGAGAGAACACCGGGGAGCTGTTTTTT.

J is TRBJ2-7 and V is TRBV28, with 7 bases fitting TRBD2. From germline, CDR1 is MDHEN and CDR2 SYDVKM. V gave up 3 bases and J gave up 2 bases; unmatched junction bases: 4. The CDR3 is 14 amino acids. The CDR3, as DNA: TGTGCCAGCAGTTTCCTAGCGGATACCTACGAGCAGTACTTC. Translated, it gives CASSFLADTYEQYF.

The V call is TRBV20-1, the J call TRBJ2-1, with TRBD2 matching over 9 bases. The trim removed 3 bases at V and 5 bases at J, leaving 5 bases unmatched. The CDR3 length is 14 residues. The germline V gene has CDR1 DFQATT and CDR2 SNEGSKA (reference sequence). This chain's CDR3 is CSASPSGENNEQFF. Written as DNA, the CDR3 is TGCAGTGCTAGTCCTAGCGGGGAAAACAATGAGCAGTTCTTC.

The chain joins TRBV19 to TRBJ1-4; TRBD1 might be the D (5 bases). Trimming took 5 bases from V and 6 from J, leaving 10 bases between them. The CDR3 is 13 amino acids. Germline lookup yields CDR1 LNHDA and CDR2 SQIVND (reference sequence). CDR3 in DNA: TGTGCCAGTAGTCCGGGGGTTGATGAAAAACTGTTTTTT. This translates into CASSPGVDEKLFF.

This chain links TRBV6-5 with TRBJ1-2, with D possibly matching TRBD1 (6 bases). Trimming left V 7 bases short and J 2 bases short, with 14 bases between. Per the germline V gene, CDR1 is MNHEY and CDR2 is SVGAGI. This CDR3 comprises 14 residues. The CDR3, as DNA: TGTGCCAGCACCCCTATGGACAGAAACTATGGCTACACCTTC. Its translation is CASTPMDRNYGYTF.

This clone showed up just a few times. As DNA, the CDR3 is TGTGCCAGCAGCTTGAAGAGTTTCGGTAATGAGCAGTTCTTC. Translating it yields CASSLKSFGNEQFF. The chain has TRBV5-8 and TRBJ2-1; no clear D. Germline V gene sequence: CDR1 SGHTS, CDR2 YDEGEE. The CDR3 extends over 14 amino acids. V gave up 1 base and J gave up 7 bases, with 12 bases separating them.

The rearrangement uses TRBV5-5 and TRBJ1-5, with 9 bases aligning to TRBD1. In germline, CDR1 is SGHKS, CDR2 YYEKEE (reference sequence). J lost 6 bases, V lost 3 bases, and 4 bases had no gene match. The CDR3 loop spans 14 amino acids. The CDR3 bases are TGTGCCAGCAGCTGGGACAGGGCGGCTCAGCCCCAGCATTTT. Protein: CASSWDRAAQPQHF. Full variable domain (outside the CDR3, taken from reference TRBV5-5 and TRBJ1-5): DAGVTQSPTHLIKTRGQQVTLRCSPISGHKSVSWYQQVLGQGPQFIFQYYEKEERGRGNFPDRFSARQFPNYSSELNVNALLLGDSALYLCASSWDRAAQPQHFGDGTRLSIL.

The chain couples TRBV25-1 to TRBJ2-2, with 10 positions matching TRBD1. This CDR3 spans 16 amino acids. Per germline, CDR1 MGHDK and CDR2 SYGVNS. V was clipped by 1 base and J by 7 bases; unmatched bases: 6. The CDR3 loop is CASSESDRGPVGELFF. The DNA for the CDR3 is TGTGCCAGCAGTGAATCTGACAGGGGGCCGGTCGGGGAGCTGTTTTTT.

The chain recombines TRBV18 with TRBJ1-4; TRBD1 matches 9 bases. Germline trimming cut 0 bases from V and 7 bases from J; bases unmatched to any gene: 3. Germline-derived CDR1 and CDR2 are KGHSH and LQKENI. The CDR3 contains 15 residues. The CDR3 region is CASSPPGTGSEKLFF. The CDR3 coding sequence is TGTGCCAGCTCACCACCGGGGACAGGGAGTGAAAAACTGTTTTTT.

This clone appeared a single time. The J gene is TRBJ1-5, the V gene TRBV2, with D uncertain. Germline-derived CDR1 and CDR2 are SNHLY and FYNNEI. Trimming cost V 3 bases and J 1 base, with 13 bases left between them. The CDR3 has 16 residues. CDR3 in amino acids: CASSDNPVLSNQPQHF. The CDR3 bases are TGTGCCAGCAGTGATAACCCGGTACTCAGCAATCAGCCCCAGCATTTT.

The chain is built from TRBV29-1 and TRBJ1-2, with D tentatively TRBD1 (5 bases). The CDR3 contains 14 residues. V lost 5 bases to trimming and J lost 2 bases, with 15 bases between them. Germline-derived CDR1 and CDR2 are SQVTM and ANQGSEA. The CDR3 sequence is CSVKPSGGNYGYTF. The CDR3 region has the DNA TGCAGCGTTAAACCGTCGGGGGGGAACTATGGCTACACCTTC.

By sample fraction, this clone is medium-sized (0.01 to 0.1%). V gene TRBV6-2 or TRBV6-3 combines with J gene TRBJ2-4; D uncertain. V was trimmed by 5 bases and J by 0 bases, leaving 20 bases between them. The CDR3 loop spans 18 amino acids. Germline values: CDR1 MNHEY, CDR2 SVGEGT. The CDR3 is CASSPLGSPTLAKNIQYF. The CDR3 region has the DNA TGTGCCAGCAGTCCGCTGGGCAGCCCCACCCTAGCCAAAAACATTCAGTACTTC.